A single sample is the source of the 13 T cell receptor beta chains below, sequenced in a study of glioma-infiltrating T cells after dendritic cell vaccination. The assay was immunoSEQ multiplex PCR, and TCRdb's table has in-frame clones only and misses some. This table has 90,000 or so clones, more than 80% appearing once. Stated time point: after dendritic cell vaccination, including at tumor progression/relapse. Here the sequenced sample was blood, taken after dendritic cell vaccination. These TCRs come from a human donor with glioblastoma.

The chain employs TRBV6-1 and TRBJ2-2, with D possibly being TRBD1 (6 bases). CDR1 and CDR2 from the germline V gene are MNHNS and SASEGT. The CDR3 spans 16 residues. The V and J ends lost 2 bases and 1 base respectively, with 11 bases between them. CDR3 region: CASSESLTGNTGELFF. For the CDR3, the DNA is TGTGCCAGCAGTGAAAGCCTGACAGGGAACACCGGGGAGCTGTTTTTT.

A single count supports this clone. This sequence joins TRBV5-6 and TRBJ1-1; D call uncertain. Trimming stripped 4 bases from V and 4 bases from J, with 11 bases between. CDR3 length equals 13 residues. From germline, CDR1 is SGHDT and CDR2 YYEEEE. The CDR3 region is CASSTGLVTEAFF. For the CDR3, the DNA is TGTGCCAGCAGCACTGGACTAGTCACTGAAGCTTTCTTT.

The chain is built from TRBV6-1 and TRBJ1-2; D remains ambiguous. The germline V and J ends were trimmed by 7 bases and 4 bases, with 16 bases remaining between them. The CDR3 spans 14 residues. Germline CDR1 and CDR2: MNHNS and SASEGT. The CDR3 spells CASNRINGFYGYTF. CDR3 nucleotide sequence: TGTGCCAGCAATCGGATCAACGGGTTCTATGGCTACACCTTC.

This clone appeared once. The chain employs TRBV5-1 and TRBJ2-1; the D gene is possibly TRBD1 (5 bases). Trimming pared 0 bases from V and 10 bases from J, leaving 11 bases between. The germline CDR1 and CDR2 sequences are SGHRS and YFSETQ. The CDR3 is made up of 13 amino acids. CDR3 region: CASSLAAGLEQFF. The CDR3 DNA reads TGCGCCAGCAGCTTGGCGGCAGGGTTGGAGCAGTTCTTC.

This chain uses TRBV7-6 with TRBJ1-3; D gene ambiguous. V was clipped by 5 bases and J by 0 bases, with 8 bases between them. Germline V gene data show CDR1 as SGHVS and CDR2 as FNYEAQ. There are 14 residues in the CDR3. The CDR3 sequence: CASSPRSSGNTIYF. Here the CDR3 DNA reads TGTGCCAGCAGCCCTAGGAGCTCTGGAAACACCATATATTTT.

This clone occurred a few times. This chain uses TRBV16 with TRBJ2-2; D not resolved. Trimming pared 0 bases from V and 6 bases from J, leaving 5 bases between. The CDR3 covers 13 residues. Germline values: CDR1 KGHSY, CDR2 FQNENV. This CDR3 reads CASSQSYPGELFF. The CDR3 DNA reads as TGTGCCAGCAGCCAATCGTATCCCGGGGAGCTGTTTTTT. Full variable domain (outside the CDR3, taken from reference TRBV16 and TRBJ2-2): GEEVAQTPKHLVRGEGQKAKLYCAPIKGHSYVFWYQQVLKNEFKFLISFQNENVFDETGMPKERFSAKCLPNSPCSLEIQATKLEDSAVYFCASSQSYPGELFFGEGSRLTVL.

The gene calls are TRBV7-2 and TRBJ1-2; the match to TRBD1 covers 7 bases. The length of the CDR3 is 15 residues. Germline lookup yields CDR1 SGHTA and CDR2 FQGNSA. Germline trimming cut 4 bases from V and 0 bases from J; bases unmatched to any gene: 5. CDR3 amino acids: CASSWLTGTNYGYTF. Written as DNA, the CDR3 is TGTGCCAGCAGCTGGCTGACAGGGACTAACTATGGCTACACCTTC. The variable domain in full, completed from reference TRBV7-2 and TRBJ1-2, reads GAGVSQSPSNKVTEKGKDVELRCDPISGHTALYWYRQSLGQGLEFLIYFQGNSAPDKSGLPSDRFSAERTGGSVSTLTIQRTQQEDSAVYLCASSWLTGTNYGYTFGSGTRLTVV.

The chain uses TRBV7-9 and TRBJ2-7, with D maybe TRBD1 (6 bases). From germline, CDR1 is SEHNR and CDR2 FQNEAQ (reference sequence). This CDR3 is built from 13 residues. The V and J ends lost 3 bases and 5 bases respectively, with 11 bases between them. The CDR3: CASSLDSSHEQYV. As DNA, the CDR3 is TGTGCCAGCAGCTTGGACAGTTCCCACGAGCAGTACGTC.

The chain is built from TRBV6-1 and TRBJ1-1; D is perhaps TRBD1 (5 bases). Germline V CDR1 and CDR2: MNHNS, SASEGT. CDR3 length equals 14 residues. Trimming removed 6 bases from V and 1 base from J, with 12 bases in between. Here the CDR3 DNA reads TGTGCCAGCAGAGAACACGACAGGAACACTGAAGCTTTCTTT. Encoded protein: CASREHDRNTEAFF.

V and J are TRBV5-1 and TRBJ1-1; D is unresolved. Per the germline V gene, CDR1 is SGHRS and CDR2 is YFSETQ. Trimming took off 4 bases at V and 5 bases at J, with 9 bases between the two ends. The CDR3 is 12 residues long. The CDR3 region has the DNA TGCGCCAGCAGCACGGGGTGGACTGAAGCTTTCTTT. Translating gives CASSTGWTEAFF.

As DNA, the CDR3 is TGTGCCAGCAGCCAAGGGACAGGGTATAACGGCACAGATACGCAGTATTTT. It encodes CASSQGTGYNGTDTQYF. J is TRBJ2-3 and V is TRBV4-2; 8 bases match TRBD1. The CDR3 runs 17 residues. The germline CDR1 and CDR2 sequences are LGHNA and YNFKEQ. Trimming cost V 1 base and J 1 base; bases outside gene matches: 7.

This clone has at least ten counts. V is TRBV7-8 and J is TRBJ2-1, with D possibly matching TRBD2 (5 bases). In germline, CDR1 is SGHVS, CDR2 FQNEAQ. Deletions cut 2 bases from V and 3 bases from J, with 14 bases between. CDR3 length: 16 amino acids. CDR3 amino acids: CASSLFAGIVYNEQFF. CDR3 DNA sequence: TGTGCCAGCAGCTTATTTGCCGGGATAGTCTACAATGAGCAGTTCTTC.

The V gene is TRBV15, the J gene TRBJ2-1; the match to TRBD2 covers 12 bases. The trim removed 1 base at V and 8 bases at J, leaving 9 bases unmatched. The CDR3 has 17 residues. Germline loops: CDR1 LNHNV, CDR2 YYDKDF (reference sequence). The CDR3 region has the DNA TGTGCCACCAGCAGAGCACCTAGCGGGAGGGCCGAGGATGAGCAGTTCTTC. Translated: CATSRAPSGRAEDEQFF. Full variable domain (remainder filled in from reference TRBV15 and TRBJ2-1): DAMVIQNPRYQVTQFGKPVTLSCSQTLNHNVMYWYQQKSSQAPKLLFHYYDKDFNNEADTPDNFQSRRPNTSFCFLDIRSPGLGDTAMYLCATSRAPSGRAEDEQFFGPGTRLTVL.